This T cell receptor (beta chain) was sequenced for a study of shared clonotypes between healthy human individuals. Across the study: Sampling drew on donors who were a couple of women and three men aged 18 to 49. Study-wide results and limits: Non-shared clonotypes had lower generation probabilities than those shared by all four donors.

A word on this clone: Its matching antigen is unknown.

Only CD45RO-negative cells positively selected for CCR7 counted as naive CD8 cells, so terminally differentiated effector memory CD45RA+ cells were excluded. Donors, without exception, were Caucasian adults residing in Nashville, Tennessee. Replicate PCRs from sorted subsets contained around 200 ng DNA, which is approximately 30,000 T cell genomes. TCRdb's copy holds only in-frame clones and misses some; the assay was immunoSEQ multiplex PCR. The sample shows about 2.2 million clones, more than 85% of them seen only once. The germline V gene encodes CDR1 KGHSY and CDR2 FQNENV. The CDR3 totals 13 residues. Trimming left V 7 bases short and J 2 bases short, with 12 bases between.

The clonotype originates from a man aged 18 to 30 in good health. Some clones in this sample may be carry-over from other donors' samples. The V and J genes are TRBV16 and TRBJ2-7; D gene unclear. The sample comprised naive CD8+ T cells from PBMCs. The CDR3 nucleotides read TGTGCCAGCAACCCCATAGGTGCCTACGAGCAGTACTTC. Protein product: CASNPIGAYEQYF. The entire variable domain, with the rest obtained from reference TRBV16 and TRBJ2-7, is as follows: GEEVAQTPKHLVRGEGQKAKLYCAPIKGHSYVFWYQQVLKNEFKFLISFQNENVFDETGMPKERFSAKCLPNSPCSLEIQATKLEDSAVYFCASNPIGAYEQYFGPGTRLTVT.